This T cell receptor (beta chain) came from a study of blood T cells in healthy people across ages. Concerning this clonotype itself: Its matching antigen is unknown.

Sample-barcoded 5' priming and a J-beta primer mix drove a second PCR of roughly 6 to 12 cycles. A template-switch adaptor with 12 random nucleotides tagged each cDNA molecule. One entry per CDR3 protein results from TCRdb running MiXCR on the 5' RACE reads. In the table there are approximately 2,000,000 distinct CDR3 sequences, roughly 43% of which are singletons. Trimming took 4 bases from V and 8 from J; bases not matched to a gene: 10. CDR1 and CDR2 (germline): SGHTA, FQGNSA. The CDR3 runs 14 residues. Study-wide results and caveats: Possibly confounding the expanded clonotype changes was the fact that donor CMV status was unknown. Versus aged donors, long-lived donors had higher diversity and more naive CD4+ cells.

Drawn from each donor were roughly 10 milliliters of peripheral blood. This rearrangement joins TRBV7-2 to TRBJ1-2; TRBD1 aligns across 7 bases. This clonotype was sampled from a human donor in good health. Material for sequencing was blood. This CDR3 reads CASSSTRGGTGYTF. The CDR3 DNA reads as TGTGCCAGCAGCTCAACCAGGGGGGGGACGGGCTACACCTTC.